A selection of T cell receptor beta chains follows, all from one sample in a study of T cells in Graves' hyperthyroidism and ophthalmopathy. Each CDR3 protein is one row after TCRdb ran MiXCR on the multiplex PCR reads. This sample has some 600,000 distinct CDR3 sequences; approximately 44% occur once, and the top ten carry 8.2%. The sequenced sample consisted of peripheral blood or thyroid tissue (not recorded which). These receptors were taken from a young woman with Graves' hyperthyroidism. Both conserved end residues are part of each CDR3. The D gene is left open where the match is weak. The size field is filled for only some rows; it gives once, few, many or a size class.

cdr3_aa cdr3_nt j_call v_call d_call clone_size
CASTPIPGGVIGYTF TGTGCCAGTACCCCAATCCCAGGGGGAGTGATTGGCTACACCTTC TRBJ1-2 TRBV19 TRBD1 NA
CAISDEGYEPQHF TGTGCCATCAGTGATGAGGGGTATGAGCCCCAGCATTTT TRBJ1-5 TRBV10-3 NA NA
CASSDSGNEKLFF TGTGCCAGCAGCGATTCAGGGAATGAAAAACTGTTTTTT TRBJ1-4 TRBV7-9 NA many
CASSFALPTNEKLFF TGTGCCAGCAGTTTTGCTCTCCCAACTAATGAAAAACTGTTTTTT TRBJ1-4 TRBV12-3/TRBV12-4 NA NA
CASSISGTGSYEQYF TGTGCCAGTAGTATCTCGGGAACAGGCTCCTACGAGCAGTACTTC TRBJ2-7 TRBV19 NA few
CATSREAGTLIEAQHF TGTGCCACCAGCCGAGAGGCAGGGACCCTTATAGAGGCCCAGCATTTT TRBJ1-5 TRBV15 NA NA
CASSQGHGAYEQYF TGCGCCAGCAGCCAAGGACACGGAGCCTACGAGCAGTACTTC TRBJ2-7 TRBV7-2 NA few
CSVEVGRGYEQYF TGCAGCGTTGAAGTCGGGAGAGGTTACGAGCAGTACTTC TRBJ2-7 TRBV29-1 NA few
CASSTGTPYEQYF TGTGCCAGTAGTACCGGGACACCTTACGAGCAGTACTTC TRBJ2-7 TRBV19 NA NA
CASSPGSSGRGEQYF TGTGCCAGCAGCCCTGGGTCTAGCGGGAGAGGTGAGCAGTACTTC TRBJ2-7 TRBV7-9 TRBD2 few
CSAGYRLAGAPSEQYF TGCAGTGCTGGATATCGACTAGCGGGAGCCCCGTCCGAGCAGTACTTC TRBJ2-7 TRBV20-1 TRBD2 once
CSATGTGAGQPQHF TGCAGCGCAACCGGGACAGGGGCAGGTCAGCCCCAGCATTTT TRBJ1-5 TRBV29-1 TRBD1 NA
CASHGDWQIYEQYF TGTGCCAGTCACGGGGACTGGCAGATCTACGAGCAGTACTTC TRBJ2-7 TRBV6-1 NA NA
CAISGSGANVLTF TGTGCCATCTCGGGGTCTGGGGCCAACGTCCTGACTTTC TRBJ2-6 TRBV10-3 NA many
CASNLRGSSYNSPLHF TGTGCCAGCAACCTACGTGGCAGCTCCTATAATTCACCCCTCCACTTT TRBJ1-6 TRBV7-2 NA many
CAIQGAGQPQHF TGTGCCATTCAGGGGGCTGGTCAGCCCCAGCATTTT TRBJ1-5 TRBV7-8 TRBD1 few
CSARKREAYNEQFF TGCAGTGCTAGGAAGCGGGAGGCATACAATGAGCAGTTCTTC TRBJ2-1 TRBV20-1 TRBD2 NA
CASSPLGQGSISGELFF TGCGCCAGCAGCCCCCTTGGACAGGGTAGTATCTCCGGGGAGCTGTTTTTT TRBJ2-2 TRBV5-1 TRBD1 NA
CASRDTGAGYTF TGTGCCAGCAGAGATACCGGGGCCGGCTACACCTTC TRBJ1-2 TRBV25-1 NA NA
CASSMGTSNQPQHF TGTGCCAGTAGTATGGGGACCTCCAATCAGCCCCAGCATTTT TRBJ1-5 TRBV19 NA NA
CASSLDGGLGETQYF TGTGCCAGCAGCTTAGACGGGGGCCTGGGAGAGACCCAGTACTTC TRBJ2-5 TRBV7-8 NA many
CASRGIRGQNYEQYF TGTGCCAGCAGGGGGATCCGGGGACAGAACTACGAGCAGTACTTC TRBJ2-7 TRBV7-8 TRBD1 NA
CASSQSVISYEQYF TGCGCCAGCAGCCAAAGCGTCATCTCCTACGAGCAGTACTTC TRBJ2-7 TRBV4-1 NA NA
CAINQDLNTIYF TGTGCCATCAATCAGGACTTGAACACCATATATTTT TRBJ1-3 TRBV10-3 NA NA
CATSVSMGGDDNYEQYF TGTGCCACCAGTGTCTCGATGGGGGGCGATGACAACTACGAGCAGTACTTC TRBJ2-7 TRBV24-1 NA NA
CSATPGQGYEQYF TGCAGTGCTACCCCGGGACAGGGGTACGAGCAGTACTTC TRBJ2-7 TRBV20-1 TRBD1 few
CASSPRPYSGNTIYF TGTGCCAGCAGCCCTAGACCCTACTCTGGAAACACCATATATTTT TRBJ1-3 TRBV13 NA NA